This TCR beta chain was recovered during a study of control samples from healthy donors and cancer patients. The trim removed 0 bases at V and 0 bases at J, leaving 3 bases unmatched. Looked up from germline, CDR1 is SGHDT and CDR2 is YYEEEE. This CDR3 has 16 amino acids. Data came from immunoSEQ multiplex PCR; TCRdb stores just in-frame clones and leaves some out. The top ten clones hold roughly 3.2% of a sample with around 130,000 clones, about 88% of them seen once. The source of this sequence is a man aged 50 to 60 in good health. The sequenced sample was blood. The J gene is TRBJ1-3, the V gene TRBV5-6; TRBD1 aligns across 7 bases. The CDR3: CASSLEAGGSGNTIYF. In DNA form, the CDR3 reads TGTGCCAGCAGCTTGGAAGCAGGGGGCTCTGGAAACACCATATATTTT.